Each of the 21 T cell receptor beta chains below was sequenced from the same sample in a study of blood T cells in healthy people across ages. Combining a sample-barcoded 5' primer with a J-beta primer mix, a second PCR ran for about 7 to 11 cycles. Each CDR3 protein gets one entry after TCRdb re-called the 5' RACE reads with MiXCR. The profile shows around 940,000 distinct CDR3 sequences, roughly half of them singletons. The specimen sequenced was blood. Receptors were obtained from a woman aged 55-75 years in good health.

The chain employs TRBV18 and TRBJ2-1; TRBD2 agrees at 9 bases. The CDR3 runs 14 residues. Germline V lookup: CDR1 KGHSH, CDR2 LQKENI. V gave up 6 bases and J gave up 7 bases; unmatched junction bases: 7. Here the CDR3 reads CASSTGGRANEQFF. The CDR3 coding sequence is TGTGCCAGCTCCACGGGCGGGAGGGCGAATGAGCAGTTCTTC.

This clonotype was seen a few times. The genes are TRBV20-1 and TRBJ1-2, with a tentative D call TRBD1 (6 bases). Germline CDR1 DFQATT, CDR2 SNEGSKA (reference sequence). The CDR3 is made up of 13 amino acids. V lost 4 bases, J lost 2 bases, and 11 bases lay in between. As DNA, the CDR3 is TGCAGTGCTAAAAGCCAGGGGAACTATGGCTACACCTTC. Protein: CSAKSQGNYGYTF.

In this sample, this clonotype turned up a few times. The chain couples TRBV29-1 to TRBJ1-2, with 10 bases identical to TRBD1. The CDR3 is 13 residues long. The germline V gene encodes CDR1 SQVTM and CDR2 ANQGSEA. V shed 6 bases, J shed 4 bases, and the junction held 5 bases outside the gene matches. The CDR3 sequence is CSVMGQGPYGYTF. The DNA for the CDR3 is TGCAGCGTGATGGGACAGGGGCCCTATGGCTACACCTTC. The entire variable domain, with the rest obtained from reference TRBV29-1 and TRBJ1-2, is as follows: SAVISQKPSRDICQRGTSLTIQCQVDSQVTMMFWYRQQPGQSLTLIATANQGSEATYESGFVIDKFPISRPNLTFSTLTVSNMSPEDSSIYLCSVMGQGPYGYTFGSGTRLTVV.

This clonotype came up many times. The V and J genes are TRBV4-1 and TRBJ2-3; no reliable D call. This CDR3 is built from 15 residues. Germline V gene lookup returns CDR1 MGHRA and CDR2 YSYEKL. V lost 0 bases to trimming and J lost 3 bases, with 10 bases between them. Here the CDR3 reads CASSQDVVWTDTQYF. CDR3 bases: TGCGCCAGCAGCCAAGACGTGGTTTGGACAGATACGCAGTATTTT.

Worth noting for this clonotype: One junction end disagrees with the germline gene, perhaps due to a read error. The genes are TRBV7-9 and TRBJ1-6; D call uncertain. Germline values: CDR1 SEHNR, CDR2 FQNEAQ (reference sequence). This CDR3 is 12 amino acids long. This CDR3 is CASSLFGAPLHF. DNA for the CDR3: TGTGCCAGTAGCTTATTTGGGGCACCCCTCCACTTT.

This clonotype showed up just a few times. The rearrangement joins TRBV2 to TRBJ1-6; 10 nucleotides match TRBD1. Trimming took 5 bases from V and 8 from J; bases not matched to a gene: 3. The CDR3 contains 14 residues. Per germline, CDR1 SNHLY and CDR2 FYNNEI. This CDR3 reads CASSQDRGYSPLHF. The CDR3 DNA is TGTGCCAGCAGTCAGGACAGGGGGTATTCACCCCTCCACTTT.

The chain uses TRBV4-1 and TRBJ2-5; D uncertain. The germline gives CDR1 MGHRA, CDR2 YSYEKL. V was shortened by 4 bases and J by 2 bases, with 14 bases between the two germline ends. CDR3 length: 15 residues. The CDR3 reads CASSRSLDGQETQYF. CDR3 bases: TGCGCCAGCAGCCGGTCTCTGGACGGACAAGAGACCCAGTACTTC.

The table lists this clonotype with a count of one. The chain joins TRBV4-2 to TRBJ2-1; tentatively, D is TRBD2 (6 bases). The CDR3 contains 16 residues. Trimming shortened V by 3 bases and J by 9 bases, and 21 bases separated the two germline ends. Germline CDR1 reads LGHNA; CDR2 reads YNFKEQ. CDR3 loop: CASSQGTPRGVGEQFF. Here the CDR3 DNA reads TGTGCCAGCAGCCAGGGGACTCCGAGAGGGGTCGGTGAGCAGTTCTTC.

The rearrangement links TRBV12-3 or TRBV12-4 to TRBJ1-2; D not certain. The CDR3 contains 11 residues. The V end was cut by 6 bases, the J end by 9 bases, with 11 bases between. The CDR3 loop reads CASSAPGRYTF. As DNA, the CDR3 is TGTGCCAGCAGCGCCCCCGGTCGCTACACCTTC.

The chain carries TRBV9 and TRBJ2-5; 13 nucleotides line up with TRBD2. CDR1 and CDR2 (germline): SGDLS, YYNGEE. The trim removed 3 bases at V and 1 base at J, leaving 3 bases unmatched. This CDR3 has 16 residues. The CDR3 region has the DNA TGTGCCAGCAGCGGGACTAGCGGGAGAATCCAAGAGACCCAGTACTTC. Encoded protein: CASSGTSGRIQETQYF.

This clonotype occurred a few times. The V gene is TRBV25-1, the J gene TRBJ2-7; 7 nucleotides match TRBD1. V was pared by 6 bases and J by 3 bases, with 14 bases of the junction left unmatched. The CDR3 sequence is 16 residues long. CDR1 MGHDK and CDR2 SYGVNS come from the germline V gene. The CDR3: CASSHPKTGTGYEQYF. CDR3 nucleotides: TGTGCCAGCAGCCATCCAAAGACAGGGACGGGCTACGAGCAGTACTTC.

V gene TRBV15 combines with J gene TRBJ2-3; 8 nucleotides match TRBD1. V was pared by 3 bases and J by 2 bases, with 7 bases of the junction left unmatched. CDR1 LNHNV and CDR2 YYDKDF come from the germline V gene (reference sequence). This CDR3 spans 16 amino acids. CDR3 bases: TGTGCCACCAGCAGTGTCCCGGACAGGGTCACAGATACGCAGTATTTT. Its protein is CATSSVPDRVTDTQYF.

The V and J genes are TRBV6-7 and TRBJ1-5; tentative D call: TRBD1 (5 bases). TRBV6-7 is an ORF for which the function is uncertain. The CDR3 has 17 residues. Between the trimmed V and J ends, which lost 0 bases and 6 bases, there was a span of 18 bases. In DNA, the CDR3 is TGTGCCAGCAGTTACTCGACGCTCGGCAGGGTGTGTCAGCCCCAGCATTTT. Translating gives CASSYSTLGRVCQPQHF.

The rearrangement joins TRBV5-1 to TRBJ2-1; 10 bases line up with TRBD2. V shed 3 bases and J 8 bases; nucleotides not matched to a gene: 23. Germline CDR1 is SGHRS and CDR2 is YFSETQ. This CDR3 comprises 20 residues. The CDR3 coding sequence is TGCGCCAGCAGCTATGGCTCGACTAGCGGGCGCCCCGGGGTATTCTATGAGCAGTTCTTC. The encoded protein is CASSYGSTSGRPGVFYEQFF.

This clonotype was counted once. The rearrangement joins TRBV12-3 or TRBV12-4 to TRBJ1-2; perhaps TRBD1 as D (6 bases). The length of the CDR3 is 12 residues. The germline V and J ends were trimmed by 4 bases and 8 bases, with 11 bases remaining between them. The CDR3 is CASSSGALGYTF. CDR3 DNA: TGTGCCAGCAGTTCAGGGGCCCTCGGCTACACCTTC.

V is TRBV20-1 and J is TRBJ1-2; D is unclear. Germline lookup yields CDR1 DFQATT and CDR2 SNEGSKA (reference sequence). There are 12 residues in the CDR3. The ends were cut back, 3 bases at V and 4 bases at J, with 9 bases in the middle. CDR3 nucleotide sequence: TGCAGTGCTAGTAGCACTCCCTATGGCTACACCTTC. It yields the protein CSASSTPYGYTF.

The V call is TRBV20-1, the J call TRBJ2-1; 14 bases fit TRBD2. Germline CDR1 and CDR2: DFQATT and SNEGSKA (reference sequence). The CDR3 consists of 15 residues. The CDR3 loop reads CRGTSGSVGNNEQFF. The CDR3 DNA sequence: TGCAGGGGGACTAGCGGGAGTGTTGGGAACAATGAGCAGTTCTTC.

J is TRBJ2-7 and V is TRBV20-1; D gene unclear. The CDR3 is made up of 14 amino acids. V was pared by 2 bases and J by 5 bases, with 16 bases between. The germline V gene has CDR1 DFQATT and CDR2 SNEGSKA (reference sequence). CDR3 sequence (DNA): TGCAGTGCTAGACCAGACTGGGGTGGAAACGAGCAGTACTTC. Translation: CSARPDWGGNEQYF.

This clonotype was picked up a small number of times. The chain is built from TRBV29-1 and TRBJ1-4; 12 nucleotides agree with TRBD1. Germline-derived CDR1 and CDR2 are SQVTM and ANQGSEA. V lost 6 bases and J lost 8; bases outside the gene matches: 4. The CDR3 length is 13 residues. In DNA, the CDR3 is TGCAGCGTCGGGACAGGGGGCAAGGAAAAACTGTTTTTT. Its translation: CSVGTGGKEKLFF.

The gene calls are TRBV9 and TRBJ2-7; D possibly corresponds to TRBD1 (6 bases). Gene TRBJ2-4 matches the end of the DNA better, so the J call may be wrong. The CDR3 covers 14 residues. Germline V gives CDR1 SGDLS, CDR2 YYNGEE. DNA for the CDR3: TGTGCCAGCAGCGGCCCTGGGGGCGAAAACATTCAGTACTTC. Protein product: CASSGPGGENIQYF.

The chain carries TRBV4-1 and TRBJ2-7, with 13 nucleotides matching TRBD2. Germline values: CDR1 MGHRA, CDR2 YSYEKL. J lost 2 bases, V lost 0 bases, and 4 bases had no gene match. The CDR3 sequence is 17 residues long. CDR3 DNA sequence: TGCGCCAGCAGCCAAGAGGGACTAGCGGGGCACACCTACGAGCAGTACTTC. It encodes CASSQEGLAGHTYEQYF.